This paragraph covers one T cell receptor beta chain sequence. This specimen comes from a study of blood T cell repertoires in COVID-19. About the research overall: PBMCs, B-cell-depleted T cells, or T cells were the source of the cDNA or gDNA that made up the material.

CDR1 is GTSNPN and CDR2 is SVGIG in the germline V gene (reference sequence). The CDR3 has 12 residues. V lost 3 bases to trimming and J lost 5 bases, with 10 bases between them. Some clones are missing from TCRdb's copy, which holds only in-frame ones; the method was immunoSEQ multiplex PCR. The sample lists a few hundred thousand clones; 88% were seen once. The clonotype was recovered from a woman in her 50s with acute COVID-19. This chain connects TRBV30 to TRBJ2-5; D ambiguous. The sample taken for sequencing was PBMCs or T cells enriched from blood (not recorded which). This chain's CDR3 is CAWRRGVETQYF. In DNA form, the CDR3 reads TGTGCCTGGAGAAGAGGAGTTGAGACCCAGTACTTC.